This T cell receptor (beta chain) was recovered during a study of blood T cell repertoires in COVID-19. About the research overall: The United States, Italy and Spain supplied acute and convalescent COVID-19 samples. T cells, B-cell-depleted T cells, or PBMCs provided the cDNA or gDNA that served as material.

This clone was detected only once. Original processing notes: For nucleated cells, counts were estimated from reference gene primer amplification. Using immunoSEQ multiplex PCR, the repertoire was profiled, and TCRdb retains in-frame clones only, with some absent. V and J calls and clone size come straight from that table; D and trimming were deduced from the DNA. The profile shows 68,000 or so clones, approximately 86% of them singletons. Germline CDR1 and CDR2: LNHNV and YYDKDF (reference sequence). Trimming left V 1 base short and J 4 bases short, with 8 bases between. The CDR3 is 14 amino acids. This TCR derives from a man between 50 and 59 years old with acute or convalescent COVID-19. The chain employs TRBV15 and TRBJ1-3, with TRBD1 as a possible D gene (5 bases). Sample: peripheral blood. The CDR3 DNA reads TGTGCCACCAGCAGAGCTCAGGGAGGAAACACCATATATTTT. Its translation is CATSRAQGGNTIYF.